A selection of T cell receptor beta chains follows, all from one sample in a study of blood T cell repertoires in COVID-19. Data came from immunoSEQ multiplex PCR; TCRdb stores just in-frame clones and leaves some out. The repertoire has some 150,000 clones, around 73% of them found once; the top ten carry around 9.5%. The material sequenced was peripheral blood. The receptors were gathered from a woman aged 50 to 60 with active or convalescent COVID-19. Each CDR3 is given with its conserved first and last residue. The order of the fields is CDR3 length, J gene, clone size, V gene, D gene, CDR3 DNA, CDR3 protein. A D gene is named only where the DNA matches it firmly. Size values are once, few and many counts, or a class for expanded clones, and some rows have none.

>15|TRBJ2-3|-|TRBV12-5|TRBD2
TGTGCTAGTGGTACTCTAGCGGGAGACACAGATACGCAGTATTTT
CASGTLAGDTDTQYF
>13|TRBJ2-6|-|TRBV28|-
TGTGCCAGCACAGTTGGTGGGGCCAACGTCCTGACTTTC
CASTVGGANVLTF
>14|TRBJ2-7|-|TRBV21-1|-
TGTGCCACCAAAAGGTGGCAATCGGGGTACGAGCAGTACTTC
CATKRWQSGYEQYF
>14|TRBJ2-1|few|TRBV4-3|-
TGCGCCAGCAGCCAAATCCTCTCCTACAATGAGCAGTTCTTC
CASSQILSYNEQFF
>20|TRBJ1-6|-|TRBV11-3|-
TGTGCCAGCAGCACGGGGGACCTGGGACTTCCGAGCTCCTATAATTCACCCCTCCACTTT
CASSTGDLGLPSSYNSPLHF
>13|TRBJ1-5|-|TRBV19|-
TGTGCCAGCGGGCCCCGACTAGATCAGCCCCAGCATTTT
CASGPRLDQPQHF
>16|TRBJ2-6|few|TRBV5-1|-
TGCGCCAGCAGCCGGACTGTATACTCTGGGGCCAACGTCCTGACTTTC
CASSRTVYSGANVLTF
>15|TRBJ2-7|once|TRBV24-1|TRBD1
TGTGTCACCAGTGACACCGGGACAGGAGGCTACGAGCAGTACTTC
CVTSDTGTGGYEQYF
>14|TRBJ1-5|-|TRBV28|-
TGTGCCAGCAGTTTATGGAAGGGGAATCAGCCCCAGCATTTT
CASSLWKGNQPQHF
>16|TRBJ2-5|-|TRBV6-1|-
TGTGCCAGCAGTGGGATCGGACAGTGGAAGGGAGAGACCCAGTACTTC
CASSGIGQWKGETQYF
>14|TRBJ1-3|-|TRBV5-1|TRBD1
TGCGCCAGCAGCTCCGCTGGACAGGGGGACACCATATATTTT
CASSSAGQGDTIYF
>15|TRBJ2-1|-|TRBV7-2|-
TGTGCCAGCAGCCCCACCTGGCTCTCCTACAATGAGCAGTTCTTC
CASSPTWLSYNEQFF
>15|TRBJ1-2|-|TRBV4-2|-
TGTGCCAGCAGCCAAGATCGGGAGGGCGTCTACGGCTACACCTTC
CASSQDREGVYGYTF
>17|TRBJ1-2|-|TRBV5-1|-
TGCGCCAGCACGGAAGGTGGAGTAGGGACACTTAACTATGGCTACACCTTC
CASTEGGVGTLNYGYTF
>13|TRBJ2-1|-|TRBV13|TRBD2
TGTGCCAGCAGCCGTCAGCGGGAACGAGAGCAGTTCTTC
CASSRQREREQFF
>15|TRBJ2-7|-|TRBV5-6|-
TGTGCCAGCAGCTTGGGTACAGGCTTAACCTACGAGCAGTACTTC
CASSLGTGLTYEQYF
>15|TRBJ1-5|-|TRBV7-8|-
TGTGCCAGCAGCTTAATATTAACAGGGAATCAGCCCCAGCATTTT
CASSLILTGNQPQHF
>14|TRBJ2-1|-|TRBV7-3|TRBD1
TGTGCCAGCAGCTCCGACAGGGTGGGCAATGAGCAGTTCTTC
CASSSDRVGNEQFF
>11|TRBJ1-2|once|TRBV29-1|-
TGCAGCGTTGTACAGGACTATGGCTACACCTTC
CSVVQDYGYTF
>16|TRBJ2-2|-|TRBV19|TRBD2
TGTGCCAGTAGTACCCGACTAGCGGGTCGTACCGGGGAGCTGTTTTTT
CASSTRLAGRTGELFF
>14|TRBJ1-1|-|TRBV7-2|TRBD1
TGTGCCAGCAGCCCCGGGACAGTGAACACTGAAGCTTTCTTT
CASSPGTVNTEAFF
>13|TRBJ1-3|-|TRBV6-1|-
TGTGCCAGCAGTGAACAGGGTCGGAACACCATATATTTT
CASSEQGRNTIYF
>14|TRBJ1-4|-|TRBV5-1|TRBD1
TGCGCCAGCAGCTCTCAGGGGGCGAATGAAAAACTGTTTTTT
CASSSQGANEKLFF
>16|TRBJ2-1|-|TRBV4-3|-
TGCGCCAGCAGCCAAGATCGGGATCTCCTCTACAATGAGCAGTTCTTC
CASSQDRDLLYNEQFF
>13|TRBJ1-2|once|TRBV7-2|-
TGTGCCAGCAGCCCGACAGTTAACTATGGCTACACCTTC
CASSPTVNYGYTF
>11|TRBJ2-1|-|TRBV20-1|-
TGCAGTGCTAGCCACGAGTATGAGCAGTTCTTC
CSASHEYEQFF
>13|TRBJ1-1|-|TRBV2|TRBD1
TGTGCCAGCAGTGGACAGGGGAGGACTGAAGCTTTCTTT
CASSGQGRTEAFF
>18|TRBJ2-2|-|TRBV14|-
TGTGCCAGCACCCCGTGGGGGGGGCTCCAGGGAGGCACCGGGGAGCTGTTTTTT
CASTPWGGLQGGTGELFF
>16|TRBJ1-5|-|TRBV19|-
TGTGCCAGTAGCTCAGGACTGATATTAGCAAATCAGCCCCAGCATTTT
CASSSGLILANQPQHF
>14|TRBJ1-1|-|TRBV5-1|-
TGCGCCAGCAGCTTCGACTCACTGAACACTGAAGCTTTCTTT
CASSFDSLNTEAFF
>15|TRBJ2-5|-|TRBV19|-
TGTGCCAGTAGTATAGGGGGGACTGAGCAAGAGACCCAGTACTTC
CASSIGGTEQETQYF
>15|TRBJ2-3|-|TRBV10-3|TRBD2
TGTGCCATCAGCCTAGCGGGGAACCAAGGAGATACGCAGTATTTT
CAISLAGNQGDTQYF
>15|TRBJ2-2|-|TRBV7-9|TRBD2
TGTGCCAGCAGGAGTAGCGGGGGGAACACCGGGGAGCTGTTTTTT
CASRSSGGNTGELFF
>13|TRBJ1-6|once|TRBV28|TRBD1
TGTGCCAGCACAGGGGGATTGATTTCACCCCTCCACTTT
CASTGGLISPLHF
>15|TRBJ2-1|-|TRBV11-2|TRBD2
TGTGCCAGCAGCTTAGAGGGGGCGGGGGGGATTGAGCAGTTCTTC
CASSLEGAGGIEQFF
>17|TRBJ2-7|few|TRBV28|-
TGTGCCAGCAGTTTCGGAGGGACTGGCTTAACCTCCTACGAGCAGTACTTC
CASSFGGTGLTSYEQYF
>13|TRBJ1-1|few|TRBV7-9|-
TGTGCCAGCAGCTTGACAGAAATCATGAATGCTTTCTTT
CASSLTEIMNAFF
>15|TRBJ2-2|-|TRBV19|TRBD1
TGTGCCAGCAAATCCCGGGACAGAGACACCGGGGAGCTGTTTTTT
CASKSRDRDTGELFF
>14|TRBJ2-7|-|TRBV6-2/TRBV6-3|-
TGTGCCAGCAGCCCCGGGACATCTTCCTACGAGCAGTACTTC
CASSPGTSSYEQYF
>16|TRBJ2-7|few|TRBV3-1/TRBV3-2|TRBD1
TGTGCCAGCAGCCAAGAAATCGGGACAGTCCCCTACGAGCAGTACTTC
CASSQEIGTVPYEQYF
>16|TRBJ1-5|few|TRBV24-1|TRBD1
TGTGCCACCAGTGACGGGGGACAGGGGGCTGGTCAGCCCCAGCATTTT
CATSDGGQGAGQPQHF
>14|TRBJ1-2|few|TRBV29-1|-
TGCAGCGCAAGAACCGACGGGGGGGACTATGGCTACACCTTC
CSARTDGGDYGYTF
>13|TRBJ1-1|-|TRBV28|TRBD1
TGTGCCAGCCTCGGACAGGGGAACACTGAAGCTTTCTTT
CASLGQGNTEAFF
>14|TRBJ2-7|-|TRBV6-1|-
TGTGCCAGCAGTGAAGCTACCCAGGCTTGGGAGCAGTACTTC
CASSEATQAWEQYF
>13|TRBJ2-5|-|TRBV4-2|-
TGTGCCAGCAGACCGGACTCCCAAGAGACCCAGTACTTC
CASRPDSQETQYF
>11|TRBJ1-6|-|TRBV30|TRBD1
TGTGCCTGGGAGACAGGGGAACCCCTCCACTTT
CAWETGEPLHF
>13|TRBJ1-4|-|TRBV30|-
TGTGCCTGGAGCCCACAGTCTAATGAAAAACTGTTTTTT
CAWSPQSNEKLFF
>14|TRBJ1-1|once|TRBV4-3|-
TGCGCCAGCAGCCAAGTACGGGGTAACACTGAAGCTTTCTTT
CASSQVRGNTEAFF
>12|TRBJ2-1|-|TRBV29-1|-
TGCAGCGCCGAGACAGATCACAATGAGCAGTTCTTC
CSAETDHNEQFF
>15|TRBJ2-6|-|TRBV2|-
TGTGCCAGCAGTGCGACTCCCTCTGGGGCCAACGTCCTGACTTTC
CASSATPSGANVLTF
>14|TRBJ1-1|-|TRBV7-6|-
TGTGCCAGCAGTTCCAGACTGATTTACACTGAAGCTTTCTTT
CASSSRLIYTEAFF
>11|TRBJ1-2|-|TRBV30|-
TGTGCCTGGACAGGGTCACATGGCTACACCTTC
CAWTGSHGYTF